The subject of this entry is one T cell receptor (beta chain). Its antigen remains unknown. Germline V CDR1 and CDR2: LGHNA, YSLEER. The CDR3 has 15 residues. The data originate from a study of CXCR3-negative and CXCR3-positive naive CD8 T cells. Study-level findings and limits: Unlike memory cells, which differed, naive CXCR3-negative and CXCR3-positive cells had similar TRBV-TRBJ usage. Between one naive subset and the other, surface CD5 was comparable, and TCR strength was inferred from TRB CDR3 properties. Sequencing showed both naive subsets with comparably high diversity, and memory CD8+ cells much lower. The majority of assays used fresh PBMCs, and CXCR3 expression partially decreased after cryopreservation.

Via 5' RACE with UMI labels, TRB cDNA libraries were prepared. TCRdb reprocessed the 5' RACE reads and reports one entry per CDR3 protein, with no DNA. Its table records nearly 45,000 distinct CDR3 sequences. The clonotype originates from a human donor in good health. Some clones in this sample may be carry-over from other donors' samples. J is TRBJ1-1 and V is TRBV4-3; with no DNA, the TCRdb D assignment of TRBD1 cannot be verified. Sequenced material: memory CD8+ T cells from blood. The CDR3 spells CASSPGWGQHTEAFF.